This T cell receptor beta chain comes out of a study of blood T cell repertoires in COVID-19. Study details: Nucleic acid was either cDNA or gDNA, and it came from T cells, B-cell-depleted T cells, or PBMCs.

Per the authors' pipeline: Amplification of reference gene primers was used by the study to estimate nucleated cell counts. Only in-frame clones appear in the TCRdb table, and some are missing; sequencing was by immunoSEQ multiplex PCR. Clonal size and the V and J genes are those of that table, whereas D and trimming came from the DNA. Of about 250,000 clones in the sample, 89% were seen once. The CDR3 sequence is 14 residues long. Germline values: CDR1 MDHEN, CDR2 SYDVKM. Trimming left V 6 bases short and J 4 bases short, with 15 bases between. This clonotype was obtained from a woman in her thirties or forties who had recovered from COVID-19. The chain couples TRBV28 to TRBJ1-2, with D tentatively TRBD1 (5 bases). The sequenced sample was peripheral blood. The CDR3, as DNA: TGTGCCAGCAGCCTTCAGACAGTAGGCTATGGCTACACCTTC. Its translation is CASSLQTVGYGYTF.